The 25 T cell receptor beta chains below all came from one sample that was sequenced in a study of blood T cell repertoires in COVID-19. Measured with immunoSEQ multiplex PCR; TCRdb has only the in-frame clones, and not every one. This table has about 200,000 clones, about 93% appearing once. Sequences were obtained from peripheral blood. These TCRs come from a man between 60 and 75 years old with COVID-19, enrolled during active disease.

This rearrangement joins TRBV18 to TRBJ2-3; TRBD2 matches at 7 bases. V shed 0 bases, J shed 1 base, and the junction held 4 bases outside the gene matches. CDR3 size: 16 residues. Germline V gives CDR1 KGHSH, CDR2 LQKENI. The CDR3 nucleotides are TGTGCCAGCTCACCACCGAGTCTAGCGGGCACAGATACGCAGTATTTT. It translates to CASSPPSLAGTDTQYF.

The chain employs TRBV19 and TRBJ2-1; D not certain. CDR1 and CDR2 from the germline V gene are LNHDA and SQIVND (reference sequence). CDR3 length equals 13 residues. Trimming shortened V by 5 bases and J by 5 bases, and 10 bases separated the two germline ends. CDR3 residues: CASSLNANNEQFF. The CDR3 coding sequence is TGTGCCAGTAGTCTAAACGCCAACAATGAGCAGTTCTTC.

The chain uses TRBV30 and TRBJ1-4; tentative D call: TRBD1 (6 bases). The germline V gene encodes CDR1 GTSNPN and CDR2 SVGIG (reference sequence). Trimming left V 1 base short and J 8 bases short, with 11 bases between. The CDR3 covers 13 residues. CDR3 DNA sequence: TGTGCCTGGAGTGGGGGGCTCGGAGAAAAACTGTTTTTT. Amino acid sequence: CAWSGGLGEKLFF.

The chain carries TRBV19 and TRBJ2-7; 13 bases are shared with TRBD2. Germline V gene sequence: CDR1 LNHDA, CDR2 SQIVND (reference sequence). There are 15 residues in the CDR3. J was trimmed by 2 bases and V by 6 bases; bases with no gene match: 4. CDR3 sequence reads: CASSPGTSGAYEQYF. CDR3 coding DNA: TGTGCCAGTAGCCCCGGGACTAGCGGGGCCTACGAGCAGTACTTC.

The rearrangement joins TRBV19 to TRBJ2-5; the D gene is possibly TRBD1 (6 bases). This CDR3 is built from 13 residues. V was shortened by 3 bases and J by 5 bases, with 10 bases between the two germline ends. The germline V gene has CDR1 LNHDA and CDR2 SQIVND (reference sequence). The CDR3, as DNA: TGTGCCAGTAGTATGCAGGGGTCCGAGACCCAGTACTTC. Its protein product is CASSMQGSETQYF.

V gene TRBV7-8 combines with J gene TRBJ2-2, with D perhaps matching TRBD2 (6 bases). This CDR3 comprises 17 residues. Trimming removed 5 bases from V and 2 bases from J, with 18 bases in between. Germline V gene data show CDR1 as SGHVS and CDR2 as FQNEAQ. The CDR3 reads CASSPSSGTANTGELFF. Here the CDR3 DNA reads TGTGCCAGCAGCCCCTCTTCCGGGACTGCAAACACCGGGGAGCTGTTTTTT.

The V call is TRBV7-9, the J call TRBJ1-2; 8 bases map to TRBD1. CDR1 and CDR2 (germline): SEHNR, FQNEAQ (reference sequence). The CDR3 is 14 residues long. V was pared by 1 base and J by 7 bases, with 5 bases of the junction left unmatched. The CDR3 loop is CASSLGTGTTGYTF. CDR3 nucleotide sequence: TGTGCCAGCAGCTTAGGGACAGGGACGACTGGCTACACCTTC.

This chain joins TRBV28 and TRBJ1-6; 7 bases are a match to TRBD1. Per the germline V gene, CDR1 is MDHEN and CDR2 is SYDVKM. The junction had 6 bases not matched to a gene; V was cut back by 5 bases and J by 8 bases. The CDR3 covers 14 residues. CDR3 bases: TGTGCCAGCAGTCGGGGACAGTTGTATTCACCCCTCCACTTT. Amino acid sequence: CASSRGQLYSPLHF.

The chain uses TRBV18 and TRBJ2-2; TRBD2 matches 14 bases. J gave up 2 bases and V 3 bases, and 5 bases lay outside the gene matches. Germline V gives CDR1 KGHSH, CDR2 LQKENI. This CDR3 is 18 amino acids long. The CDR3 loop reads CASSPLGLAGANTGELFF. Written as DNA, the CDR3 is TGTGCCAGCTCACCGCTGGGACTAGCGGGGGCTAACACCGGGGAGCTGTTTTTT.

Note on this clone: An end of the junction differs from the germline gene, which may be a read error. The chain recombines TRBV4-2 with TRBJ1-3; 7 bases are shared with TRBD1. CDR1 and CDR2 (germline): LGHNA, YNFKEQ. The CDR3 has 14 amino acids. The CDR3 sequence is CASSQQPLGADRSF. CDR3 nucleotide sequence: TGTGCCAGCAGCCAACAACCGCTAGGGGCGGACAGGAGTTTT.

In regard to this clone: An end of the junction does not agree with germline; a read error may underlie this. V is TRBV7-7 and J is TRBJ2-1, with TRBD1 matching 7 bases. Germline loops: CDR1 SSHAT, CDR2 FNYEAQ (reference sequence). CDR3 size: 17 residues. CDR3 DNA sequence: TGTGCTAGCAGCCATGTCAACGAGGGGGCCTCCTACAATGAGCAGTTCTTC. Its protein product is CASSHVNEGASYNEQFF.

The gene calls are TRBV28 and TRBJ2-7, with TRBD2 matching over 11 bases. This CDR3 is built from 15 residues. Losses at the gene ends were 6 bases for V and 3 bases for J; bases not matched to a gene: 7. CDR1 and CDR2 from the germline V gene are MDHEN and SYDVKM. The CDR3 protein is CASRSTSGVSYEQYF. CDR3 bases: TGTGCCAGCAGGTCGACTAGCGGGGTCAGCTACGAGCAGTACTTC.

The rearrangement joins TRBV9 to TRBJ2-1; D unclear. The V and J ends lost 0 bases and 0 bases respectively, with 10 bases between them. This CDR3 has 16 residues. Germline V gives CDR1 SGDLS, CDR2 YYNGEE. The CDR3 bases are TGTGCCAGCAGCGTAGGCCCTGCGAGCTCCTACAATGAGCAGTTCTTC. As protein: CASSVGPASSYNEQFF.

The V call is TRBV24-1, the J call TRBJ2-3, with TRBD2 matching over 12 bases. The CDR3 totals 15 residues. Trimming at V came to 4 bases and at J to 5 bases, leaving 3 bases not matched to a gene. Germline V gene data show CDR1 as KGHDR and CDR2 as SFDVKD. This CDR3 is CATSDSGLAGDTQYF. Written as DNA, the CDR3 is TGTGCCACCAGTGACTCGGGACTAGCGGGAGATACGCAGTATTTT.

This clone was recorded once. CDR3 region: CASSMPSGIGGTDTQYF. The CDR3, as DNA: TGTGCCAGTAGTATGCCTAGCGGGATCGGTGGCACAGATACGCAGTATTTT. The rearrangement joins TRBV19 to TRBJ2-3; 9 nucleotides agree with TRBD2. The germline CDR1 and CDR2 sequences are LNHDA and SQIVND (reference sequence). There are 17 residues in the CDR3. With 3 bases clipped from V and 1 base from J, the junction kept 8 bases outside the gene matches.

The rearrangement links TRBV15 to TRBJ2-1; a weak D match, TRBD1 (6 bases). The germline V gene encodes CDR1 LNHNV and CDR2 YYDKDF (reference sequence). The CDR3 runs 13 residues. Trimming stripped 7 bases from V and 7 bases from J, with 14 bases between. CDR3 amino acids: CATKRTRGNEQFF. The CDR3 nucleotides read TGTGCCACCAAGCGGACAAGGGGGAATGAGCAGTTCTTC.

The gene calls are TRBV6-5 and TRBJ2-1; 13 nucleotides align to TRBD2. The germline V gene has CDR1 MNHEY and CDR2 SVGAGI. The CDR3 runs to 15 residues. Germline trimming cut 6 bases from V and 12 bases from J; bases unmatched to any gene: 11. The CDR3: CASRAGTSGKKGQFF. The CDR3 DNA reads as TGTGCCAGCAGGGCCGGGACTAGCGGGAAAAAGGGGCAGTTCTTC.

The rearrangement uses TRBV4-3 and TRBJ1-1; D possibly corresponds to TRBD1 (5 bases). Per germline, CDR1 LGHNA and CDR2 YSLEER. This CDR3 is 14 amino acids long. Trimming stripped 0 bases from V and 4 bases from J, with 9 bases between. CDR3 sequence reads: CASSQDGGGTEAFF. The CDR3 DNA reads TGCGCCAGCAGCCAAGACGGGGGGGGCACTGAAGCTTTCTTT.

The genes are TRBV6-5 and TRBJ1-2; TRBD1 aligns across 9 bases. The CDR3 contains 14 residues. V lost 7 bases to trimming and J lost 0 bases; unmatched junction nucleotides: 3. Germline lookup yields CDR1 MNHEY and CDR2 SVGAGI. This CDR3 is CASTRDRANYGYTF. As DNA, the CDR3 is TGTGCCAGCACCCGGGACAGGGCTAACTATGGCTACACCTTC.

This chain uses TRBV19 with TRBJ1-5; 9 bases line up with TRBD1. V lost 6 bases, J lost 2 bases, and 2 bases stayed unmatched. The CDR3 runs to 14 residues. Germline V lookup: CDR1 LNHDA, CDR2 SQIVND (reference sequence). The chain's CDR3 is CASSRQGGNQPQHF. CDR3 bases: TGTGCCAGTAGCAGACAGGGGGGCAATCAGCCCCAGCATTTT.

The J gene is TRBJ1-3, the V gene TRBV3-1 (or the pseudogene TRBV3-2); D remains unclear. The germline CDR1 and CDR2 sequences are LGHDT and YNNKEL (reference sequence). CDR3 size: 14 residues. Trimming stripped 5 bases from V and 4 bases from J, with 12 bases between. CDR3 residues: CASSSTAVGNTIYF. The CDR3 coding sequence is TGTGCCAGCAGCAGTACAGCCGTGGGAAACACCATATATTTT.

The V and J genes are TRBV3-1 (or the pseudogene TRBV3-2) and TRBJ1-5; no clear D. CDR1 and CDR2 from the germline V gene are LGHDT and YNNKEL (reference sequence). The CDR3 sequence is 17 residues long. The V end lost 1 base, the J end lost 4 bases, and 17 bases lay between the germline ends. The CDR3 nucleotides are TGTGCCAGCAGCCAAGGGCCCATCCGACCGGGGAATCAGCCCCAGCATTTT. Translated, it gives CASSQGPIRPGNQPQHF.

The chain recombines TRBV19 with TRBJ2-2, with D possibly being TRBD1 (6 bases). Germline V CDR1 and CDR2: LNHDA, SQIVND (reference sequence). Trimming removed 6 bases from V and 1 base from J, with 9 bases in between. CDR3 length equals 14 residues. The CDR3 loop is CASRLGGNTGELFF. CDR3 nucleotides: TGTGCCAGTAGATTAGGGGGGAACACCGGGGAGCTGTTTTTT.

The genes are TRBV7-2 and TRBJ1-2; the D is unclear. Germline values: CDR1 SGHTA, CDR2 FQGNSA. The CDR3 extends over 14 amino acids. V lost 6 bases, J lost 6 bases, and 17 bases lay in between. The DNA for the CDR3 is TGTGCCAGCAGTCACCCGGTCACCATAAATGGCTACACCTTC. The encoded protein is CASSHPVTINGYTF.

The chain employs TRBV12-3 or TRBV12-4 and TRBJ1-4; TRBD1 is a possible D gene (5 bases). V lost 6 bases, J lost 10 bases, and 15 bases lay in between. The CDR3 is 13 residues long. The CDR3 is CASSLAWGGKLFF. The CDR3 coding sequence is TGTGCCAGCAGCCTCGCCTGGGGGGGAAAACTGTTTTTT.